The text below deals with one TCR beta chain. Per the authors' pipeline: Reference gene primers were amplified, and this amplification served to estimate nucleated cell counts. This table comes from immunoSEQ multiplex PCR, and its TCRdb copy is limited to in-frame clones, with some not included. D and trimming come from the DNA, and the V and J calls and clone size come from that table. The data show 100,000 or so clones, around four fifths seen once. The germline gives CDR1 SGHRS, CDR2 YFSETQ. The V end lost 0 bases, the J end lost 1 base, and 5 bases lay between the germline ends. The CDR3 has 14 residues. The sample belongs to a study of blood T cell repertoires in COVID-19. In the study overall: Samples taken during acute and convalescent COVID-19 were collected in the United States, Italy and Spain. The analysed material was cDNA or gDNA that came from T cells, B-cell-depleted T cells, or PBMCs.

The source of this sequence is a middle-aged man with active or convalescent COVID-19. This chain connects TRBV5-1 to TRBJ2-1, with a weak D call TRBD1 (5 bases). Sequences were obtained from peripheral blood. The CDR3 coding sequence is TGCGCCAGCAGCTTGGGACAGTCCTACAATGAGCAGTTCTTC. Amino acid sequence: CASSLGQSYNEQFF.